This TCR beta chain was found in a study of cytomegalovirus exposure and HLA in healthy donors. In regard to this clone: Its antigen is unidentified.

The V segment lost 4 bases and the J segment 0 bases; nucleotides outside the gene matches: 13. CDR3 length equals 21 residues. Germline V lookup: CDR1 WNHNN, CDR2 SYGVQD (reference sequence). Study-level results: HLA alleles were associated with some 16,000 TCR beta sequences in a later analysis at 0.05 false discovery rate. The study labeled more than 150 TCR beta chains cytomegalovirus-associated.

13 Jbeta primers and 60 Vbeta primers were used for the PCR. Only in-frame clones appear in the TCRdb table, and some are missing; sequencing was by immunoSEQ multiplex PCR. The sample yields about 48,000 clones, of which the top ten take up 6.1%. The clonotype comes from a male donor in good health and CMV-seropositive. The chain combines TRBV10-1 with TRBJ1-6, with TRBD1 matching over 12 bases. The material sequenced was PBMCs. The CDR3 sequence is CASSGAPVGQGASSYNSPLHF. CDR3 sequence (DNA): TGCGCCAGCAGTGGGGCCCCGGTGGGACAGGGGGCGAGCTCCTATAATTCACCCCTCCACTTT.